The entry below describes one T cell receptor (beta chain). Its matching antigen is unknown. The data were obtained in a study of T cell responses to AZD1222 COVID-19 vaccine. The assay was immunoSEQ multiplex PCR, and TCRdb's table has in-frame clones only and misses some. The sample lists 150,000 to 200,000 clones, roughly nine tenths occurring once. The CDR3 length is 19 residues. V dropped 3 bases and J dropped 0; count of bases not matched to a gene: 12. CDR1 and CDR2 (germline): SNHLY, FYNNEI. Study-level results: Increased Spike-specific TCR breadth and depth were observed after two AZD1222 doses.

The input for sequencing was peripheral blood, taken on day 0 of AZD1222 vaccination. The chain has TRBV2 and TRBJ2-3, with 10 bases fitting TRBD1. The source is an adult in good health. The CDR3 DNA follows: TGTGCCAGCAGTGAGGGAAAGGACAGGGGGTTCTCTAGCACAGATACGCAGTATTTT. Its translation: CASSEGKDRGFSSTDTQYF.